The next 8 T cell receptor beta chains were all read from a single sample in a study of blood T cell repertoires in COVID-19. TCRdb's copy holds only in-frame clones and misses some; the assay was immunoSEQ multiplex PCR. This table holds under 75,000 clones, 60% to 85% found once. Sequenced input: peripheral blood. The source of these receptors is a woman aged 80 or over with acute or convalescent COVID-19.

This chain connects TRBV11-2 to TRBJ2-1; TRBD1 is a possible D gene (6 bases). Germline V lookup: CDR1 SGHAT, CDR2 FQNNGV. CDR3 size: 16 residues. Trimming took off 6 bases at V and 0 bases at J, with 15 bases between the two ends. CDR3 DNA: TGTGCCAGCAGATCAATCCGGGACAACTCCTACAATGAGCAGTTCTTC. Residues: CASRSIRDNSYNEQFF.

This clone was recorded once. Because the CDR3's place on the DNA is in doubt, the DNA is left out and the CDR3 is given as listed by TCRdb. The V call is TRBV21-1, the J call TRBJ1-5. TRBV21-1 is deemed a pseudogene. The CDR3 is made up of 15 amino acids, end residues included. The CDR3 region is CASSQWAGGNQPQHF.

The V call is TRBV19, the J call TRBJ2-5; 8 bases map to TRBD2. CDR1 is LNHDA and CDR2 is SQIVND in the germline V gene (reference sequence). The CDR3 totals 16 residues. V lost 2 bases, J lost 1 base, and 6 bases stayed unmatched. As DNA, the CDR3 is TGTGCCAGTAGTATAAAGCCGGGAGGGCCCCAAGAGACCCAGTACTTC. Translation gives CASSIKPGGPQETQYF.

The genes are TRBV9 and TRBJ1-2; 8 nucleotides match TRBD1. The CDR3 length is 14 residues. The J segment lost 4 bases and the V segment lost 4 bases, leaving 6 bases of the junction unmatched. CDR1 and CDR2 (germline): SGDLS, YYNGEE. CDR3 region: CASSLRQGIYGYTF. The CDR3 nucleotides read TGTGCCAGCAGCTTAAGACAGGGGATCTATGGCTACACCTTC.

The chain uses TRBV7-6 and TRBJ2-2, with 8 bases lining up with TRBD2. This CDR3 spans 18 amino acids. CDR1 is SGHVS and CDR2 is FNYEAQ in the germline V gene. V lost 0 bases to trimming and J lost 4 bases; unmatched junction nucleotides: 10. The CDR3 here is CASSLARGASGTTGELFF. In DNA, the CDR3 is TGTGCCAGCAGCTTAGCGCGGGGGGCTAGCGGAACCACCGGGGAGCTGTTTTTT.

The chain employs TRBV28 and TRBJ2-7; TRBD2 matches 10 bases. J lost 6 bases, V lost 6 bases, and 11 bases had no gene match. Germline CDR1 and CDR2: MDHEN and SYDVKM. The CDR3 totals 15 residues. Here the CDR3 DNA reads TGTGCCAGCAGGGGAACCGGGACTAGCGTCGCCGAGCAGTACTTC. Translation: CASRGTGTSVAEQYF.

The CDR3 DNA reads as TGTGCCAGCAGCTTAACGAAGCTAGCGGGAGAGACCCAGTACTTC. Its translation: CASSLTKLAGETQYF. The gene calls are TRBV7-3 and TRBJ2-5; 8 bases align to TRBD2. Per the germline V gene, CDR1 is SGHTA and CDR2 is FQGTGA. This CDR3 has 15 residues. Trimming took 0 bases from V and 4 from J; bases not matched to a gene: 4. Supplemented by reference TRBV7-3 and TRBJ2-5, the full variable domain reads GAGVSQTPSNKVTEKGKYVELRCDPISGHTALYWYRQSLGQGPEFLIYFQGTGAADDSGLPNDRFFAVRPEGSVSTLKIQRTERGDSAVYLCASSLTKLAGETQYFGPGTRLLVL.

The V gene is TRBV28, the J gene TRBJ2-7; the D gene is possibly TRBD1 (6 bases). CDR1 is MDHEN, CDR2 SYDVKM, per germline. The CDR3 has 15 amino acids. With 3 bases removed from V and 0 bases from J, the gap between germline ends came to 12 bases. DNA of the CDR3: TGTGCCAGCAGTTTCACAGGGACGAGCTCCTACGAGCAGTACTTC. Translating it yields CASSFTGTSSYEQYF. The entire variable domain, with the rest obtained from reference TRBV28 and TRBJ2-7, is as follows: DVKVTQSSRYLVKRTGEKVFLECVQDMDHENMFWYRQDPGLGLRLIYFSYDVKMKEKGDIPEGYSVSREKKERFSLILESASTNQTSMYLCASSFTGTSSYEQYFGPGTRLTVT.